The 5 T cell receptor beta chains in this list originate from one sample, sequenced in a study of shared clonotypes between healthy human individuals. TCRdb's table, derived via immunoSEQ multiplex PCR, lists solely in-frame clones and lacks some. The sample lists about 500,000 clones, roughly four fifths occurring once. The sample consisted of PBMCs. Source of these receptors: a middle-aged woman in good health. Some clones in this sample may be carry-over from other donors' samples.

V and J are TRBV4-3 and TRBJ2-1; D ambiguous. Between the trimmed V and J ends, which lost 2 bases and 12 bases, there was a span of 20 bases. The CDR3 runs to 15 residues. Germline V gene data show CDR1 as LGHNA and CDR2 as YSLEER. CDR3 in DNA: TGCGCCAGCAGCCAAAATGCCCCAGCCAGCCAAGGGCAGTTCTTC. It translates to CASSQNAPASQGQFF.

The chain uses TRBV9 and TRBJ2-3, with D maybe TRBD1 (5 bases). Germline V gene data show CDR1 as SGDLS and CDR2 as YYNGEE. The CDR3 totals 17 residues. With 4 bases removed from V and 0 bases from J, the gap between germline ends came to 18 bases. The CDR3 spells CASSKSDTQISTDTQYF. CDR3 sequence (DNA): TGTGCCAGCAGCAAGTCGGACACACAAATCAGCACAGATACGCAGTATTTT.

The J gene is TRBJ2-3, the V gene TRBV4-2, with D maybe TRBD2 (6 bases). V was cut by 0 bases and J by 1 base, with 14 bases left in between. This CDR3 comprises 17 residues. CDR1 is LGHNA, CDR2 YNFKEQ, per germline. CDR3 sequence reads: CASSQEPGWGGTDTQYF. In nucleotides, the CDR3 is TGTGCCAGCAGCCAAGAGCCAGGGTGGGGGGGCACAGATACGCAGTATTTT.

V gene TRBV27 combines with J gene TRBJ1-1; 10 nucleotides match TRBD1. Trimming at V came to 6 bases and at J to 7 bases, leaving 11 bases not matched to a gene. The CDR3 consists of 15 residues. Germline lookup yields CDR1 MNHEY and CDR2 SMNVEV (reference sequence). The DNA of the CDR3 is TGTGCCAGCAGCCCATCGACAGGGGGCATTATTGAAGCTTTCTTT. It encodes CASSPSTGGIIEAFF.

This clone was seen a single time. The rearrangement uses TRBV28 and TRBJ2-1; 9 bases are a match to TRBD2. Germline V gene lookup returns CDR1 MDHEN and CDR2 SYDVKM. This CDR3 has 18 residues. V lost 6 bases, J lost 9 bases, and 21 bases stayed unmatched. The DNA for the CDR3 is TGTGCCAGCAGCCCCCGGCGGGATAGCGGGAGTTTTTCGTCTGAGCAGTTCTTC. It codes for CASSPRRDSGSFSSEQFF.